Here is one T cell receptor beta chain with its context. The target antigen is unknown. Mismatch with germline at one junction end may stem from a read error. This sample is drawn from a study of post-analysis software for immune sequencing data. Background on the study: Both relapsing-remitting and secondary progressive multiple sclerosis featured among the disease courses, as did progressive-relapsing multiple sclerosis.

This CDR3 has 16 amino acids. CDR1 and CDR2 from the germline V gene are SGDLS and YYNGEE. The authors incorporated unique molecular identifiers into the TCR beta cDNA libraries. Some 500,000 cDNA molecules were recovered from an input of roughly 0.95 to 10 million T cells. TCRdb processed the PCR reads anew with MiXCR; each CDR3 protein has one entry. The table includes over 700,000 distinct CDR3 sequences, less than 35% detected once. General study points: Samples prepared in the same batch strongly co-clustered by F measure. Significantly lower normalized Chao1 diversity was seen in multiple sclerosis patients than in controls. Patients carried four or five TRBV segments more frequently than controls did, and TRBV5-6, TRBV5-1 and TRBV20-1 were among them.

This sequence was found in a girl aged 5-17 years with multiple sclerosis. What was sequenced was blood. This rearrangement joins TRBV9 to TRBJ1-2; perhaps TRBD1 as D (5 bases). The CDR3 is CASSTQPGRIQYDYTF. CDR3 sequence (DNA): TGTGCCAGCAGCACTCAGCCGGGACGGATACAATATGACTACACCTTC.